This is a list of T cell receptor beta chains from one sample in a study of T cell repertoires in cytomegalovirus infection. Their recognized antigens are unknown. TCRdb reprocessed the reads via MiXCR and lists one record per CDR3 protein. The sample has fewer than 1,000,000 distinct CDR3 sequences; 30% to 40% are singletons. The sequenced sample was cultured CD8+ T cells from PBMCs, obtained from culture after CMV antigen stimulation. Receptors originate from a human donor in good health (CMV status not recorded). Some clones in this sample may be carry-over from other donors' samples. The CDR3 runs from the conserved cysteine through the conserved F or W. D genes are given only for firm matches. Part of the rows lack a size; the others show once, few, many or a class for expanded clones.

V gene,clone size,D gene,J gene,CDR3 protein,CDR3 DNA
TRBV10-3,NA,NA,TRBJ1-2,CAISEVLSPGYGYTF,TGTGCCATCAGTGAGGTTTTATCTCCGGGCTATGGCTACACCTTC
TRBV2,NA,NA,TRBJ2-3,CASSKGLGASPRDTQYF,TGTGCCAGCAGCAAGGGGCTCGGGGCTAGCCCGAGAGATACGCAGTATTTT
TRBV4-1,few,NA,TRBJ2-4,CASSQARRENIQYF,TGCGCCAGCAGCCAGGCCCGGAGAGAAAACATTCAGTACTTC
TRBV6-2/TRBV6-3,few,NA,TRBJ1-1,CASSYTIGDPKDMMNTEAFF,TGTGCCAGCAGTTACACCATAGGGGATCCCAAAGATATGATGAACACTGAAGCTTTCTTT
TRBV7-6,NA,TRBD1,TRBJ2-7,CASSGGDRGVYEQYF,TGTGCCAGCAGCGGCGGGGACAGGGGAGTCTACGAGCAGTACTTC
TRBV2,NA,TRBD2,TRBJ2-5,CANTVTSRETQYF,TGTGCCAACACCGTGACTAGCCGTGAGACCCAGTACTTC
TRBV19,NA,NA,TRBJ1-6,CASPEWDNSPLHF,TGTGCCAGTCCCGAGTGGGACAATTCACCCCTCCACTTT
TRBV19,once,NA,TRBJ1-3,CASRSDISSGNTIYF,TGTGCCAGTAGAAGTGACATCTCCTCTGGAAACACCATATATTTT
TRBV7-9,NA,TRBD1,TRBJ2-7,CASSAGQGWDEQYF,TGTGCCAGCAGCGCAGGACAGGGGTGGGACGAGCAGTACTTC
TRBV6-2/TRBV6-3,NA,NA,TRBJ2-3,CASTPTTMLFTDTQYF,TGTGCCAGCACCCCGACTACAATGCTCTTTACAGATACGCAGTATTTT
TRBV20-1,NA,TRBD1,TRBJ1-2,CSARGTGPFYGYTF,TGCAGTGCTAGAGGGACAGGGCCTTTCTATGGCTACACCTTC
TRBV5-4,NA,NA,TRBJ1-5,CASSLGGQRSNQPQHF,TGTGCCAGCAGCTTGGGGGGCCAGAGGAGCAATCAGCCCCAGCATTTT